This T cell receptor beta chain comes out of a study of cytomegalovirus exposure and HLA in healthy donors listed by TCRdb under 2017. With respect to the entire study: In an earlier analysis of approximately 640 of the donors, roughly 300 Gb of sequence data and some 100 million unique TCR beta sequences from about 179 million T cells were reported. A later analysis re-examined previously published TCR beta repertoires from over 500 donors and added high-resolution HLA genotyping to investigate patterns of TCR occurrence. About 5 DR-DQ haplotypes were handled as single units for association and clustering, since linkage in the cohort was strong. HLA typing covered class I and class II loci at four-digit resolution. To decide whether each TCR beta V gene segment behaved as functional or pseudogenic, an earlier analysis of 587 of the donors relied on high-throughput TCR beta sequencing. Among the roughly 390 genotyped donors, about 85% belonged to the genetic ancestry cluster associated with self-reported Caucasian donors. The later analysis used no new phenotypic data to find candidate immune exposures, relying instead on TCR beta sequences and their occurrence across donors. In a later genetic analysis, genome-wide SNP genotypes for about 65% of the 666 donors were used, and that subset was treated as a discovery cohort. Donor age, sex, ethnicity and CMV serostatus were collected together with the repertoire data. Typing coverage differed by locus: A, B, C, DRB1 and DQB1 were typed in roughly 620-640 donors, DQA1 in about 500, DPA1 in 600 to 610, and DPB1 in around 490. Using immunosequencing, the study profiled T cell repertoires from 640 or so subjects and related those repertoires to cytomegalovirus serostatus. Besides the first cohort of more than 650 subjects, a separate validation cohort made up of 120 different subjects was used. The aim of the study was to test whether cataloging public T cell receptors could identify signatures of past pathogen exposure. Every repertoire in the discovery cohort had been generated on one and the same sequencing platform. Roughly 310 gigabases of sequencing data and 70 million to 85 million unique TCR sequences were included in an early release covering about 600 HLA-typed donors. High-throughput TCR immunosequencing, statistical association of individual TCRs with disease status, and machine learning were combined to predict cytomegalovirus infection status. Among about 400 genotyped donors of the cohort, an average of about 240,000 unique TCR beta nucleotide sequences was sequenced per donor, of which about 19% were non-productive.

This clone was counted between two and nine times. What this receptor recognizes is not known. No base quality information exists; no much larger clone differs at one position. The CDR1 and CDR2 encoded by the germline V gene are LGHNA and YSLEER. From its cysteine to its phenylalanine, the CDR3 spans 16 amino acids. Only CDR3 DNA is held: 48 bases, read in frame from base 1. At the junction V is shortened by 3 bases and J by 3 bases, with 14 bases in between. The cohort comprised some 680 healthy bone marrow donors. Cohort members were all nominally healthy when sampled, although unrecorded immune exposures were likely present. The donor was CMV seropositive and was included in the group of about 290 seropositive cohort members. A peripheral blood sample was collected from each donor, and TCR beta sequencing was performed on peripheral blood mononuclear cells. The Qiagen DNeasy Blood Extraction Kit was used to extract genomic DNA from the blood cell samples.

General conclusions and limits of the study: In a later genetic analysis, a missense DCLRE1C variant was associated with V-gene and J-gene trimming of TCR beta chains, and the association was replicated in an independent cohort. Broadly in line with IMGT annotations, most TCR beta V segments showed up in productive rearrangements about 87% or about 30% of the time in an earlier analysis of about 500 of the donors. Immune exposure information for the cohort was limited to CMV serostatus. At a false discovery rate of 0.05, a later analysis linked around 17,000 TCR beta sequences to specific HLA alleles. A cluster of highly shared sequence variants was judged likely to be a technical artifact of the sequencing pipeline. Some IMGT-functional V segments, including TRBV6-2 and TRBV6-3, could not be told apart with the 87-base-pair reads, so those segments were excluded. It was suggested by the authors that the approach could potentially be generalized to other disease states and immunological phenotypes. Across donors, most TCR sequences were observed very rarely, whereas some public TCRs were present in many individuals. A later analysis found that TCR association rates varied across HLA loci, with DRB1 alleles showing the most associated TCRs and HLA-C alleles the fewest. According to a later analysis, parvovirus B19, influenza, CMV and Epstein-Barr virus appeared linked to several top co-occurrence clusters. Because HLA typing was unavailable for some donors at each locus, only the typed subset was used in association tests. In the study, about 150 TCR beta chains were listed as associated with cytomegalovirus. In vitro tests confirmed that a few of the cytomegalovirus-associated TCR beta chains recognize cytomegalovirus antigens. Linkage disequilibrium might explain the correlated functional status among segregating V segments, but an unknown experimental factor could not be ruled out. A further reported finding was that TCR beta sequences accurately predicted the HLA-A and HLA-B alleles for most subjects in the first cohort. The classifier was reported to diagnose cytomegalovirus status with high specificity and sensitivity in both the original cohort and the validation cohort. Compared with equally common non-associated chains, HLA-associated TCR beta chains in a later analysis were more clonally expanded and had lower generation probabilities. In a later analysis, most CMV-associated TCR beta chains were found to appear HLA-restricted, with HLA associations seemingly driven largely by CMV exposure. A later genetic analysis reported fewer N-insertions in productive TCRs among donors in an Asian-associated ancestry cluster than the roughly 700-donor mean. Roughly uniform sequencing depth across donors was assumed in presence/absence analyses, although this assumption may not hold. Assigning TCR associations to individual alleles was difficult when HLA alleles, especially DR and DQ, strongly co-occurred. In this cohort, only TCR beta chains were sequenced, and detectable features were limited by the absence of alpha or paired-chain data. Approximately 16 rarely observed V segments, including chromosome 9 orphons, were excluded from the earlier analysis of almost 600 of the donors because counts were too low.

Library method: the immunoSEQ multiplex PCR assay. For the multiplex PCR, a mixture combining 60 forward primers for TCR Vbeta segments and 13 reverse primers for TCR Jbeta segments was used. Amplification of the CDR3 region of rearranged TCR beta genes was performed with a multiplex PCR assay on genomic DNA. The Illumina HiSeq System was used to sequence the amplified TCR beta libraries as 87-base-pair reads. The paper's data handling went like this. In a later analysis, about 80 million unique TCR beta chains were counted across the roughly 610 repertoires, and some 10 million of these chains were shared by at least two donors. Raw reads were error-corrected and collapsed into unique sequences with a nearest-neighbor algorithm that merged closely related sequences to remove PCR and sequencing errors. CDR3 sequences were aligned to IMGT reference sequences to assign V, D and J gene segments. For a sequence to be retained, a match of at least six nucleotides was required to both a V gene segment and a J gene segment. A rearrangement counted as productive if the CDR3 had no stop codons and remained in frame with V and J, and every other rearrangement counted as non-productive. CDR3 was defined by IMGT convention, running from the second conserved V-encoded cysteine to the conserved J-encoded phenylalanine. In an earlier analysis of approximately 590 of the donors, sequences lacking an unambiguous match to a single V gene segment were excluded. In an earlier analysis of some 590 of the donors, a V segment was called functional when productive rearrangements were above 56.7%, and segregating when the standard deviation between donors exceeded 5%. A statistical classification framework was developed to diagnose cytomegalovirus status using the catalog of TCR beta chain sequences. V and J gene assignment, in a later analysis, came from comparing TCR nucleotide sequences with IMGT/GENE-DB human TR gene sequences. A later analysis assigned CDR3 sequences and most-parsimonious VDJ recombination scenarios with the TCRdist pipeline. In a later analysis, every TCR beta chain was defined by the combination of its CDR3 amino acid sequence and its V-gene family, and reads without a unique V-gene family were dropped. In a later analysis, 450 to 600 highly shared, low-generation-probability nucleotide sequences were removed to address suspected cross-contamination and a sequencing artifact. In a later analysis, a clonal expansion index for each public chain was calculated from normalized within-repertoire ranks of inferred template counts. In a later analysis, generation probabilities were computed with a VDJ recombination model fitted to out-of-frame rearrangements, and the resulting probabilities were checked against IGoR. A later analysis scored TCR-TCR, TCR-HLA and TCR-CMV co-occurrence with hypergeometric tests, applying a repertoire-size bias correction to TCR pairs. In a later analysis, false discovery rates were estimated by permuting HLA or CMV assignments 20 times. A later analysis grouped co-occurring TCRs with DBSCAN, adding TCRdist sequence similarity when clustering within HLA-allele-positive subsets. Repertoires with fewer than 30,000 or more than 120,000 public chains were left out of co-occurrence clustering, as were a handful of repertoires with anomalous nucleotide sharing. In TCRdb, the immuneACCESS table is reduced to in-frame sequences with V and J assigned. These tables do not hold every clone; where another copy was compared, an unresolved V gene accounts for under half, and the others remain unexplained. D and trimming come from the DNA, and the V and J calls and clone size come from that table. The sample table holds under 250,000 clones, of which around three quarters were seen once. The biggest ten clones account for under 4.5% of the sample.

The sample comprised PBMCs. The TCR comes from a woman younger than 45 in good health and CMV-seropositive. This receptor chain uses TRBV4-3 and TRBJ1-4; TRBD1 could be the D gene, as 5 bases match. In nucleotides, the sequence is TGCGCCAGCAGCCATAACCCGGCAGGGCCTAATGAAAAACTGTTTTTT. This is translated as CASSHNPAGPNEKLFF.